This T cell receptor beta chain was profiled in a study of blood T cell repertoires in COVID-19. Germline V gene sequence: CDR1 LNHDA, CDR2 SQIVND (reference sequence). The CDR3 spans 16 residues. Trimming cost V 1 base and J 2 bases; bases outside gene matches: 5. Authors' processing steps: Counts of nucleated cells, estimated from reference gene primer amplification, were obtained. TCRdb's copy holds only in-frame clones and misses some; the assay was immunoSEQ multiplex PCR. The DNA was the basis for D and trimming; V, J and clone size are from that table. The sample lists some 100,000 clones; over 75% were seen once.

This chain links TRBV19 with TRBJ2-3, with TRBD2 identical over 8 bases. The clonotype was recovered from a woman in her fifties or sixties with acute or convalescent COVID-19. Input material: peripheral blood. The CDR3 DNA follows: TGTGCCAGTAGTATAGGAAGGCGGGGGGACACAGATACGCAGTATTTT. It encodes CASSIGRRGDTDTQYF.